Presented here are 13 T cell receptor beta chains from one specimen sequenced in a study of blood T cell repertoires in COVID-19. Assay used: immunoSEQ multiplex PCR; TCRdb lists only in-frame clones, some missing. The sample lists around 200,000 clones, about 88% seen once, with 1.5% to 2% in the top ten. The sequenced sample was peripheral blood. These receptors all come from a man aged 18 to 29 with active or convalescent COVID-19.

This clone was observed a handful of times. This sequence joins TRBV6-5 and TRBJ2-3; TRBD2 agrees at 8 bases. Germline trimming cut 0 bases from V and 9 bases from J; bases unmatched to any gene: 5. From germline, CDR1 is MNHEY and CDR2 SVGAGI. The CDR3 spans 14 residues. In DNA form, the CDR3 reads TGTGCCAGCAGTTACTCAGCCGGGACTAGAACGCAGTATTTT. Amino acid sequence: CASSYSAGTRTQYF.

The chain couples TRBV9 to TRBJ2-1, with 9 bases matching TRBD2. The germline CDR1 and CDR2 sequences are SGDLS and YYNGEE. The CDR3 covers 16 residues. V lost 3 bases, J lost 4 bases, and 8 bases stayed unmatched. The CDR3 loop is CASSAEPLAGYNEQFF. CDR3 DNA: TGTGCCAGCAGCGCAGAGCCGCTAGCGGGATACAATGAGCAGTTCTTC.

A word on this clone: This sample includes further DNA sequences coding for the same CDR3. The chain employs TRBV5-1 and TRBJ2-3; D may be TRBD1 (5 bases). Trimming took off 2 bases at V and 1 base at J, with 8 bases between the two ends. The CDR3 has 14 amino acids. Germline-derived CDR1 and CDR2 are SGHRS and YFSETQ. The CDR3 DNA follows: TGCGCCAGCAGCTTAGCAGGGCGCACAGATACGCAGTATTTT. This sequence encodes CASSLAGRTDTQYF.

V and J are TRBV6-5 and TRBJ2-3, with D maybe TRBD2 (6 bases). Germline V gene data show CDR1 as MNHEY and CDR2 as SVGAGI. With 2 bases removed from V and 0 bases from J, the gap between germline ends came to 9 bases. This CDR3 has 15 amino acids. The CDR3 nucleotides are TGTGCCAGCAGTTACGTGAGCGGGAGCACAGATACGCAGTATTTT. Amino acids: CASSYVSGSTDTQYF.

CDR3 in DNA: TGTGCCTGGAGCCGACTACCGGATGAGCAGTTCTTC. Translated: CAWSRLPDEQFF. The chain joins TRBV30 to TRBJ2-1; TRBD2 might be the D (5 bases). Trimming left V 3 bases short and J 8 bases short, with 11 bases between. CDR3 length equals 12 residues. Germline CDR1 reads GTSNPN; CDR2 reads SVGIG (reference sequence).

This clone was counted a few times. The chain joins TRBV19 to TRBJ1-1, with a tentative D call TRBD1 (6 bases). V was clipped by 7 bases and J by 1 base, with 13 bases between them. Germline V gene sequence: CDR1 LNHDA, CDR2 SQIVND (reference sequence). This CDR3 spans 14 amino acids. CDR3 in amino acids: CASNSRTANTEAFF. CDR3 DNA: TGTGCCAGTAACTCAAGGACAGCGAACACTGAAGCTTTCTTT.

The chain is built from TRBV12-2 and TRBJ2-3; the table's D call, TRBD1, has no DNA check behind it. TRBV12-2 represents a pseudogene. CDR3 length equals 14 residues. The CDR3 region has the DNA TGTGCAAGTCCCTCGGAAGGGGTCACAGATACGCAGTATTTT. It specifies CASPSEGVTDTQYF.

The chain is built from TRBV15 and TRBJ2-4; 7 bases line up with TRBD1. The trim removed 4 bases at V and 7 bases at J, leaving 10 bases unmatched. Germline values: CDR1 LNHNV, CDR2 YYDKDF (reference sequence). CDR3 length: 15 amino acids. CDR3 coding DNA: TGTGCCACCAGCAATGATAGACAGGGTCGGAACATTCAGTACTTC. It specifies CATSNDRQGRNIQYF.

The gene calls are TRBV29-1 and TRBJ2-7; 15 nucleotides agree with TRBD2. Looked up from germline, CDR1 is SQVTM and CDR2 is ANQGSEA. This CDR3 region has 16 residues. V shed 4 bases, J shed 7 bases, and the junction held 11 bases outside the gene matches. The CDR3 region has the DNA TGCAGCGTTGCGGGTATGGGACTAGCGGGAGGCAGAGAGCAGTACTTC. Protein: CSVAGMGLAGGREQYF.

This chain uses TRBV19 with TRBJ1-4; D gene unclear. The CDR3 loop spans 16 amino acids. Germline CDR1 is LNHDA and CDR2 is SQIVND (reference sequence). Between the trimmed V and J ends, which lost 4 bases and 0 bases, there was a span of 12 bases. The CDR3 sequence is CASSTSAEATNEKLFF. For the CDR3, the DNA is TGTGCCAGTAGTACCTCGGCGGAGGCAACTAATGAAAAACTGTTTTTT.

In DNA form, the CDR3 reads TGTGCCAGCAGTTACTCGATTAGCGGGAGGATTAGGAAGACCCAGTACTTC. Protein: CASSYSISGRIRKTQYF. The chain couples TRBV6-2 or TRBV6-3 to TRBJ2-5; 10 bases line up with TRBD2. CDR1 is MNHEY, CDR2 SVGEGT, per germline. J gave up 6 bases and V 0 bases, and 10 bases lay outside the gene matches. The CDR3 is 17 residues long.

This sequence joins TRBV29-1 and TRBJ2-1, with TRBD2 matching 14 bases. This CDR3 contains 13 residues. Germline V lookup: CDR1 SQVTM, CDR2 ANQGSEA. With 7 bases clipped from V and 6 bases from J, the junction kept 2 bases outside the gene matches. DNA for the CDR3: TGCAGCGCGACTAGCGGGGGGGCCAATGAGCAGTTCTTC. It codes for CSATSGGANEQFF.

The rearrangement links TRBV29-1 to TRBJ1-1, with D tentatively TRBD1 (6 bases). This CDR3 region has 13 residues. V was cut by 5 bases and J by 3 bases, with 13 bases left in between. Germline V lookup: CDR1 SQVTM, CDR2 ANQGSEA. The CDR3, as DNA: TGCAGCGTTAGACGGGGGGCGGACACTGAAGCTTTCTTT. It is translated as CSVRRGADTEAFF.